The clone carrying this T cell receptor beta chain has at least ten counts. Its specificity is not known. The sample originates from a study of early T cells in non-severe SARS-CoV-2 infection. Across the study: From unsorted whole blood, bulk RNA was sequenced, and the chains remained unpaired.

Per the germline V gene, CDR1 is MGHRA and CDR2 is YSYEKL. CDR3 length equals 15 residues. Trimming removed 4 bases from V and 2 bases from J; junction bases left unmatched: 8. Overall study findings and caveats: Using VDJdb, the matching emphasized anti-spike CD8 responses while missing private and CD4 specificities.

Tagging with unique molecular identifiers was applied to individual cDNA molecules. TCRdb re-analysed the 5' RACE reads in MiXCR, keeping a single row per CDR3 protein. The data hold 95,000 to 100,000 distinct CDR3 sequences, with 9.5% to 12% observed a single time. The chain has TRBV4-1 and TRBJ2-7, with 7 nucleotides matching TRBD2. The TCR originated in an adult who was a healthcare worker with PCR-confirmed SARS-CoV-2 infection or an uninfected control (not recorded which). Input material: whole blood. In nucleotides, the CDR3 is TGCGCCAGCAGCCGGGCGGGAGCGGGGACCTACGAGCAGTACTTC. It encodes CASSRAGAGTYEQYF.